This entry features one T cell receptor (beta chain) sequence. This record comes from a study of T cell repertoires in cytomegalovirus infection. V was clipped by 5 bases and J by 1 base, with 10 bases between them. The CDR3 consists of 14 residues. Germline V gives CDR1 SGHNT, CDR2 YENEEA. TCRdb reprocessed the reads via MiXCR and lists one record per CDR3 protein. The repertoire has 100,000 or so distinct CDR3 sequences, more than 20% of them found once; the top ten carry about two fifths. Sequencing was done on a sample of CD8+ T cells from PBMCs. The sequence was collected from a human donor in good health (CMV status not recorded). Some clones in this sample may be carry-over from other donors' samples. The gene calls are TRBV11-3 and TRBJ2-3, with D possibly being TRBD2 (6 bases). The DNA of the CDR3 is TGTGCCAGCAGCGCGGGGCCGGGCACAGATACGCAGTATTTT. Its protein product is CASSAGPGTDTQYF.